The 9 T cell receptor beta chains below all came from one sample that was sequenced in a study of cytomegalovirus exposure and HLA in healthy donors. Use of 60 Vbeta and 13 Jbeta primers characterized the PCR. The repertoire was sequenced with immunoSEQ multiplex PCR; TCRdb's copy has only in-frame clones and lacks some. Of 100,000 to 130,000 clones listed, around 69% are singletons. Specimen: PBMCs. These receptors were obtained from a man younger than 35 in good health and CMV-seronegative.

Notes on this clone: This likely stems from a read error, as it lies one base from a far larger clone. CDR3 loop: CSAGSGGAPYNEQYF. CDR3 coding DNA: TGCAGCGCTGGGAGCGGGGGGGCCCCCTACAATGAGCAGTACTTC. The chain combines TRBV29-1 with TRBJ2-7; 10 bases are a match to TRBD2. The CDR3 extends over 15 amino acids. Losses at the gene ends were 7 bases for V and 7 bases for J; bases not matched to a gene: 16. Germline lookup yields CDR1 SQVTM and CDR2 ANQGSEA.

CDR3 nucleotide sequence: TGTGCCAGCAAGCCGGGACAGGGGAGCAATGAGCAGTTCTTC. This gives the protein CASKPGQGSNEQFF. The rearrangement uses TRBV6-1 and TRBJ2-1; 10 nucleotides agree with TRBD1. The J segment lost 6 bases and the V segment lost 7 bases, leaving 6 bases of the junction unmatched. Germline V lookup: CDR1 MNHNS, CDR2 SASEGT. This CDR3 contains 14 residues.

CDR3 amino acids: CASSVFRDRRKTTDTQYF. The DNA of the CDR3 is TGTGCCAGCAGCGTATTTCGGGACAGGAGAAAAACGACAGATACGCAGTATTTT. The chain joins TRBV9 to TRBJ2-3, with 8 positions matching TRBD1. Germline trimming cut 1 base from V and 3 bases from J; bases unmatched to any gene: 13. The CDR3 contains 18 residues. The germline gives CDR1 SGDLS, CDR2 YYNGEE.

There are a few counts of this clone. The chain uses TRBV2 and TRBJ1-2; the match to TRBD1 covers 10 bases. Germline CDR1 is SNHLY and CDR2 is FYNNEI. V was pared by 6 bases and J by 4 bases, with 11 bases of the junction left unmatched. This CDR3 is built from 16 residues. The CDR3 reads CASRQRGTGDGYGYTF. For the CDR3, the DNA is TGTGCCAGCAGACAGCGCGGGACAGGGGATGGCTATGGCTACACCTTC.

The genes are TRBV19 and TRBJ1-1; possible D gene TRBD1, 5 bases. Trimming pared 3 bases from V and 3 bases from J, leaving 17 bases between. Germline lookup yields CDR1 LNHDA and CDR2 SQIVND (reference sequence). This CDR3 spans 16 amino acids. The CDR3 DNA sequence: TGTGCCAGTAGTATGGGTGGGGCGTTAAGGTACACTGAAGCTTTCTTT. It translates to CASSMGGALRYTEAFF.

The gene calls are TRBV4-3 and TRBJ1-1; 10 nucleotides match TRBD1. CDR1 and CDR2 from the germline V gene are LGHNA and YSLEER. The CDR3 sequence is 15 residues long. Losses at the gene ends were 4 bases for V and 4 bases for J; bases not matched to a gene: 6. CDR3: CASSPGTGAVTEAFF. In DNA form, the CDR3 reads TGCGCCAGCAGCCCGGGGACAGGGGCGGTCACTGAAGCTTTCTTT.

The J gene is TRBJ1-4, the V gene TRBV7-6; D call uncertain. Germline CDR1 and CDR2: SGHVS and FNYEAQ. The CDR3 sequence is 17 residues long. V gave up 5 bases and J gave up 3 bases, with 19 bases separating them. CDR3: CASSPRWRNGPNEKLFF. The CDR3 region has the DNA TGTGCCAGCAGCCCCCGATGGAGGAACGGGCCTAATGAAAAACTGTTTTTT.

In nucleotides, the CDR3 is TGTGCCAGCAGCCAAGCTAGCGGGGGGACCTACAATGAGCAGTTCTTC. Translation: CASSQASGGTYNEQFF. This chain connects TRBV4-2 to TRBJ2-1; TRBD2 agrees at 11 bases. Germline V CDR1 and CDR2: LGHNA, YNFKEQ. J was trimmed by 2 bases and V by 1 base; bases with no gene match: 1. CDR3 length equals 16 residues.

V and J are TRBV7-2 and TRBJ2-5; the match to TRBD2 covers 8 bases. Per the germline V gene, CDR1 is SGHTA and CDR2 is FQGNSA. This CDR3 has 16 amino acids. The J segment lost 4 bases and the V segment lost 4 bases, leaving 11 bases of the junction unmatched. The CDR3 sequence is CASSSLGAGVLETQYF. The DNA for the CDR3 is TGTGCCAGCAGCTCCCTAGGAGCGGGGGTTTTAGAGACCCAGTACTTC.